These 3 T cell receptor beta chains share one sample of origin, sequenced in a study of blood T cell repertoires in COVID-19. The data were produced by immunoSEQ multiplex PCR, yet TCRdb's version contains in-frame clones alone and is incomplete. The sample consists of about 120,000 clones, roughly four fifths of them appearing once. The sample consisted of peripheral blood. Every receptor here comes from a woman in her 70s with acute or convalescent COVID-19.

The rearrangement uses TRBV12-3 or TRBV12-4 and TRBJ2-7, with TRBD1 identical over 8 bases. Losses at the gene ends were 6 bases for V and 1 base for J; bases not matched to a gene: 2. The CDR3 has 13 residues. The CDR3 here is CASRHRGSYEQYV. CDR3 DNA sequence: TGTGCCAGCAGGCACAGGGGGTCCTACGAGCAGTACGTC.

This clone was seen a handful of times. V gene TRBV6-5 combines with J gene TRBJ1-5, with D possibly TRBD1 on 5 matching bases. The CDR3 contains 15 residues. V gave up 6 bases and J gave up 0 bases, with 12 bases separating them. Germline loops: CDR1 MNHEY, CDR2 SVGAGI. CDR3: CASRRQGYSNQPQHF. CDR3 nucleotides: TGTGCCAGCAGACGTCAGGGATATAGCAATCAGCCCCAGCATTTT.

V and J are TRBV7-2 and TRBJ2-3; D possibly corresponds to TRBD2 (6 bases). CDR3 size: 15 residues. Trimming removed 1 base at V and 6 bases at J, with 14 bases between. The V gene's germline CDR1 is SGHTA and CDR2 FQGNSA. CDR3 coding DNA: TGTGCCAGCAGCTTAGGGTCGGGACTTTATGATACGCAGTATTTT. This sequence encodes CASSLGSGLYDTQYF.